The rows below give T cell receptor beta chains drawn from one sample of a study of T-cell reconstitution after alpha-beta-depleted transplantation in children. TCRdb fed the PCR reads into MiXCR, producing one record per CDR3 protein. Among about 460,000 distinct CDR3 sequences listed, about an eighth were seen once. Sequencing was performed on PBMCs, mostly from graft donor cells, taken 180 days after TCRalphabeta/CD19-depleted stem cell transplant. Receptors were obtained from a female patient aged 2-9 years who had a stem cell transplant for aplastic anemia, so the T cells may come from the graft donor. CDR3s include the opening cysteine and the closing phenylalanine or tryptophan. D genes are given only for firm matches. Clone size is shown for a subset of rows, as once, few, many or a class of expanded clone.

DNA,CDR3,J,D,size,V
TGTGCCAGCAGGACAGGGCTAGGTTTAGGCTACGAGCAGTACTTC,CASRTGLGLGYEQYF,TRBJ2-7,TRBD1,many,TRBV28
TGCAGTGCACCCCCGGACAGGGCGCTCAATTCACCCCTCCACTTT,CSAPPDRALNSPLHF,TRBJ1-6,TRBD1,few,TRBV20-1
TGTGCCATCAGCGCCACGACAGGGATGGGCAATCAGCCCCAGCATTTT,CAISATTGMGNQPQHF,TRBJ1-5,TRBD1,many,TRBV10-3
TGTGCCATTAGCGAGTACACAGATACGCAGTATTTT,CAISEYTDTQYF,TRBJ2-3,.,few,TRBV12-3/TRBV12-4
TGTGCCAGCAGCCAATGGGTTGTCGGAAACAATGAGCAGTTCTTC,CASSQWVVGNNEQFF,TRBJ2-1,.,.,TRBV7-2
TGTGCCAGCAGTTTACGGGACAGGGGATTTATTGGGGCCAACGTCCTGACTTTC,CASSLRDRGFIGANVLTF,TRBJ2-6,TRBD1,many,TRBV28
TGTGCCAGCAGGCCTACATTCAGGGGGACTGAAGCTTTCTTT,CASRPTFRGTEAFF,TRBJ1-1,TRBD1,few,TRBV6-1
TGTGCCAGCAGTCCACGCGCGAGCGGGCGATACAATGAGCAGTTCTTC,CASSPRASGRYNEQFF,TRBJ2-1,.,.,TRBV6-5
TGCAGTGCTCCGGGACTAGCGGGGAAACACAATGAGCAGTTCTTC,CSAPGLAGKHNEQFF,TRBJ2-1,TRBD2,few,TRBV20-1
TGTGCCAGCAGCGGATCGGGACAGGCCACCGGGGAGCTGTTTTTT,CASSGSGQATGELFF,TRBJ2-2,TRBD1,few,TRBV9
TGCAGTGCTGAACAGGGGGCGATAAGCAATCAGCCCCAGCATTTT,CSAEQGAISNQPQHF,TRBJ1-5,TRBD1,.,TRBV20-1
TGTGCCAGCAGTTCGGGACCGGAGGCGGAGCAGTTCTTC,CASSSGPEAEQFF,TRBJ2-1,.,few,TRBV28
TGCAGTGCCGAACGGACAGGAGGCTATGGCTACACCTTC,CSAERTGGYGYTF,TRBJ1-2,TRBD1,.,TRBV20-1
TGCGCCAGCAGATCGACTGGGGAGAACACTGAAGCTTTCTTT,CASRSTGENTEAFF,TRBJ1-1,.,.,TRBV5-1
TGTGCCACCAGTGCCCTTGACAGGGGAGGGACCGGGGAGCTGTTTTTT,CATSALDRGGTGELFF,TRBJ2-2,.,.,TRBV24-1
TGTGCCAGCAGGAGGGGGGGGAACGTTCAGGGAGATGGCTACACCTTC,CASRRGGNVQGDGYTF,TRBJ1-2,.,.,TRBV5-4
TGTGCCAGCTCACCAAAAGGGGAAGGTCAGCCCCAGCATTTT,CASSPKGEGQPQHF,TRBJ1-5,.,.,TRBV18
TGTGCCAGCTGGGTTGTCGGGGGAGGATCAGGCAATCAGCCCCAGCATTTT,CASWVVGGGSGNQPQHF,TRBJ1-5,.,many,TRBV6-5
TGCAGCGTAGGTGCCCCCGAAACTTTACTAAACTATGGCTACACCTTC,CSVGAPETLLNYGYTF,TRBJ1-2,.,few,TRBV29-1
TGTGCCAGCAGCCTCCCCCGAGGGACTAGCGGGAACGACAATGAGCAGTTCTTC,CASSLPRGTSGNDNEQFF,TRBJ2-1,TRBD2,.,TRBV11-1
TGTGCCTGGCACCCTCCCCGAGCCCCCTACGAGCAGTACTTC,CAWHPPRAPYEQYF,TRBJ2-7,.,.,TRBV30
TGTGCCATCAGTCTACGGGTGCCGCTTGTGAACACCGGGGAGCTGTTTTTT,CAISLRVPLVNTGELFF,TRBJ2-2,.,many,TRBV10-3
TGTGCCAGCACCGAGCGCACCGGGGAGCTGTTTTTT,CASTERTGELFF,TRBJ2-2,.,few,TRBV28
TGTGCCAGCAGCTTAGGCGGGTCAGATAATGAAAAACTGTTTTTT,CASSLGGSDNEKLFF,TRBJ1-4,.,few,TRBV7-2
TGTGCCAGCAGTTATCAGCGGAGATCCACAGATACGCAGTATTTT,CASSYQRRSTDTQYF,TRBJ2-3,.,.,TRBV12-3/TRBV12-4
TGCAGCGCATCGGGAGCGTCCTACAATGAGCAGTTCTTC,CSASGASYNEQFF,TRBJ2-1,.,few,TRBV29-1
TGCGCCAGCAGCTTGGATATACTAGCGGGAGGAGTAGAGACCCAGTACTTC,CASSLDILAGGVETQYF,TRBJ2-5,TRBD2,many,TRBV5-1
TGTGCCAGCAGTTGGGCAGGGCATGTGAACACTGAAGCTTTCTTT,CASSWAGHVNTEAFF,TRBJ1-1,.,.,TRBV6-2/TRBV6-3
TGTGCCACCAGCAGAGTTACCGGGAGACACTACGAGCAGTACTTC,CATSRVTGRHYEQYF,TRBJ2-7,.,.,TRBV15
TGTGCCAGTTCACCTACCACTGAAGCTTTCTTT,CASSPTTEAFF,TRBJ1-1,.,many,TRBV18
TGTGCCAGCAGCCCCAACAGCGGGAGGTACTACAATGAGCAGTTCTTC,CASSPNSGRYYNEQFF,TRBJ2-1,TRBD2,.,TRBV7-2
TGCAGTGCTTTCATCAGGGCGGGGACCCCGAAAAGGGAGACCCAGTACTTC,CSAFIRAGTPKRETQYF,TRBJ2-5,.,.,TRBV29-1
TGTGCCAGCAGCCGGACAGGGCTACTAGGCTACGAGCAGTACTTC,CASSRTGLLGYEQYF,TRBJ2-7,TRBD1,few,TRBV28
TGTGCCAGCAGCGACATGGGCGGGAGCTCCTACGAGCAGTACTTC,CASSDMGGSSYEQYF,TRBJ2-7,TRBD2,few,TRBV11-2
TGTGCCAGCAGTTCCCCGGGACACCGACTCAATCAGCCCCAGCATTTT,CASSSPGHRLNQPQHF,TRBJ1-5,.,few,TRBV6-2/TRBV6-3
TGTGCCAGCAGCTTACTGTTGGGGACTAGCGGACTAGCCAAAAACATTCAGTACTTC,CASSLLLGTSGLAKNIQYF,TRBJ2-4,TRBD2,few,TRBV11-2
TGTGCCAGCACTCTATACAAGGGGGCCAACGTCCTGACTTTC,CASTLYKGANVLTF,TRBJ2-6,.,.,TRBV28
TGTGCCAGCCGAATCCGGGGAACAGATACGCAGTATTTT,CASRIRGTDTQYF,TRBJ2-3,.,many,TRBV6-1
TGTGCCAGCAGCTCCCGCGCCAACTCTGGGGCCAACGTCCTGACTTTC,CASSSRANSGANVLTF,TRBJ2-6,.,few,TRBV7-3
TGTGCCAGCAGACTCGGACTAGCGGCAGATACGCAGTATTTT,CASRLGLAADTQYF,TRBJ2-3,TRBD2,many,TRBV7-2
TGTGCCAGCAGTTTTACGGGGGTTGGTGGCTACACCTTC,CASSFTGVGGYTF,TRBJ1-2,.,.,TRBV28
TGTGCCAGCAGCTCCTCGACGGCATACAATCAGCCCCAGCATTTT,CASSSSTAYNQPQHF,TRBJ1-5,.,.,TRBV5-6
TGTGCCAGCAGCTTAGCCTCCCCCACGCAGTATTTT,CASSLASPTQYF,TRBJ2-3,.,many,TRBV7-2
TGCAGTGCTAGGCCCCCGGGACAGGTTAACACCGGGGAGCTGTTTTTT,CSARPPGQVNTGELFF,TRBJ2-2,TRBD1,.,TRBV20-1
TGCAGTGCCATAAAACAGGGGAGCACCGGGGAGCTGTTTTTT,CSAIKQGSTGELFF,TRBJ2-2,TRBD1,few,TRBV20-1
TGTGCCTGGAGTGTACTGGCAAAATACTACAATGAGCAGTTCTTC,CAWSVLAKYYNEQFF,TRBJ2-1,.,few,TRBV30
TGTGCCAGCGGACAGCGAAACACCATATATTTT,CASGQRNTIYF,TRBJ1-3,.,few,TRBV28
TGCAGTGCTAGAGAAGAGCTTTCGACCGGGGAGCTGTTTTTT,CSAREELSTGELFF,TRBJ2-2,.,.,TRBV20-1
TGTGCCAGCAGCCCCCCGGCGGGAGTAAGGACAGATACGCAGTATTTT,CASSPPAGVRTDTQYF,TRBJ2-3,TRBD2,few,TRBV5-8
TGTGCCAGCAGTTTAGGAGCGGGAGGCGCATACGAGCAGTACTTC,CASSLGAGGAYEQYF,TRBJ2-7,TRBD2,.,TRBV28
TGTGCCAGCAGCATCTGGACAGGATCGAGGACTGAAGCTTTCTTT,CASSIWTGSRTEAFF,TRBJ1-1,TRBD1,.,TRBV7-2
TGCGCCAGCAGCGTGGGACTCTCCCCCAATGAGCAGTTCTTC,CASSVGLSPNEQFF,TRBJ2-1,.,few,TRBV5-1
TGCGCCAGCAGCTGGGGGACGGGGTCCGAGCAGTACTTC,CASSWGTGSEQYF,TRBJ2-7,.,.,TRBV5-1
TGCGCCAGCAGCGGGGACGTAATGAACACTGAAGCTTTCTTT,CASSGDVMNTEAFF,TRBJ1-1,.,.,TRBV5-1
TGTGCCAGCAGCGCCCTCTCCGGGACTAGCGGGAGGGCCGGTCGCACCGGGGAGCTGTTTTTT,CASSALSGTSGRAGRTGELFF,TRBJ2-2,TRBD2,.,TRBV9